The subject of this entry is one T cell receptor (beta chain). Its target is unknown. This record belongs to a study of Ad26.COV2.S vaccination and SARS-CoV-2 variants. Study-wide context: Ad26.COV2.S, an intramuscular injection, was given once or twice 56 days apart.

In germline, CDR1 is SEHNR, CDR2 FQNEAQ (reference sequence). Unmatched junction bases numbered 19, after V lost 5 bases and J lost 7 bases. The CDR3 is made up of 18 amino acids. Repertoires were generated with immunoSEQ multiplex PCR, while TCRdb's copy carries only in-frame clones and drops some. Found here are roughly 420,000 clones, roughly nine tenths of them singletons; the top ten hold 2% to 3%. The study, taken as a whole, reports: Those who received the vaccine showed greater spike-specific TCR breadth than those given placebo. Responses of spike-specific T cells (both CD8+ and CD4+) reportedly showed substantial breadth after vaccination. Across vaccine and placebo recipients, the breadth of non-spike TCRs was similar.

The treatment was: 19 received Ad26.COV2.S at low or high dose, single or two shots; 5 received placebo; per-sample allocation not given. Day 63 after the first injection of vaccine or placebo was the sampling time. The sample here was peripheral blood, taken in a trial of Ad26.COV2.S vaccine versus placebo. This clonotype originated in a person aged 18-65 years who received the Ad26.COV2.S COVID-19 vaccine or a placebo. The chain combines TRBV7-9 with TRBJ1-5; TRBD1 matches at 8 bases. The CDR3 DNA sequence: TGTGCCAGCAGCAAAGGTGGGCAGGGGGCTTTCGGTAGACAGCCCCAGCATTTT. It specifies CASSKGGQGAFGRQPQHF.